Below, 20 T cell receptor beta chains from the same sample are listed, as sequenced in a study of shared clonotypes between healthy human individuals (dated by TCRdb to the early 2020s). The protocol used for the library was the immunoSEQ multiplex PCR assay. TCRdb took this table from immuneACCESS and kept in-frame rearrangements with V and J called. Such tables lack part of the clones; where checked against another copy, unresolved V genes explain under half of the gap, and the rest is unexplained. The sample table holds roughly 400,000 clones, of which roughly 96% were seen once. The leading ten clones occupy 0.32% of the sample. The specimen sequenced was memory CD8+ T cells sorted from blood. The cell subset or site label of this sample denotes: CD45RO+ cells pooled with CCR7-negative TemRA cells. The receptor source for this set is a man between 25 and 39 years old in good health.

The V gene is TRBV18, the J gene TRBJ2-3; D gene uncertain. The CDR3 length is 12 residues. CDR1 and CDR2 from the germline V gene are KGHSH and LQKENI. V lost 4 bases to trimming and J lost 2 bases, with 4 bases between them. The CDR3 DNA follows: TGTGCCAGCTCACAACTCACAGATACGCAGTATTTT. It encodes CASSQLTDTQYF.

The genes are TRBV5-4 and TRBJ1-2; D is possibly TRBD1 (5 bases). Trimming removed 1 base at V and 4 bases at J, with 11 bases between. This CDR3 comprises 14 residues. Germline V CDR1 and CDR2: SGHNT, YYREEE (reference sequence). CDR3 region: CASSLIGGPYGYTF. The CDR3 DNA reads as TGTGCCAGCAGCTTGATCGGGGGACCCTATGGCTACACCTTC.

The V call is TRBV5-4, the J call TRBJ2-5, with 7 bases matching TRBD1. V shed 0 bases and J 5 bases; nucleotides not matched to a gene: 4. This CDR3 has 14 amino acids. CDR1 SGHNT and CDR2 YYREEE come from the germline V gene (reference sequence). CDR3 in DNA: TGTGCCAGCAGCTTGGTCAGGGGGTCGGAGACCCAGTACTTC. This gives the protein CASSLVRGSETQYF.

This clone has a single count. The V and J genes are TRBV28 and TRBJ1-4; D gene unclear. The germline V and J ends were trimmed by 8 bases and 7 bases, with 17 bases remaining between them. CDR3 length equals 14 residues. In germline, CDR1 is MDHEN, CDR2 SYDVKM. For the CDR3, the DNA is TGTGCCAGCCACCGGAGGGCCACCCTTGAAAAACTGTTTTTT. It yields the protein CASHRRATLEKLFF.

The V call is TRBV29-1, the J call TRBJ2-2, with D possibly TRBD1 on 5 matching bases. CDR3 length equals 14 residues. V was cut by 0 bases and J by 3 bases, with 8 bases left in between. Looked up from germline, CDR1 is SQVTM and CDR2 is ANQGSEA. Here the CDR3 reads CSVEDGRDTGELFF. The CDR3 DNA sequence: TGCAGCGTTGAAGATGGCAGGGACACCGGGGAGCTGTTTTTT.

The J gene is TRBJ1-5, the V gene TRBV27, with D unclear. Trimming stripped 2 bases from V and 9 bases from J, with 11 bases between. Per the germline V gene, CDR1 is MNHEY and CDR2 is SMNVEV (reference sequence). There are 13 residues in the CDR3. Here the CDR3 reads CASSLVGGGPQHF. CDR3 in DNA: TGTGCCAGCAGTTTAGTGGGCGGTGGGCCCCAGCATTTT.

The chain combines TRBV27 with TRBJ2-4; TRBD1 or TRBD2 may be the D gene (5 bases each). V was cut by 3 bases and J by 0 bases, with 21 bases left in between. Germline V CDR1 and CDR2: MNHEY, SMNVEV (reference sequence). The CDR3 contains 19 residues. The CDR3 here is CASSFGGHPSLLAKNIQYF. The DNA of the CDR3 is TGTGCCAGCAGTTTCGGAGGACATCCGTCTCTTCTAGCCAAAAACATTCAGTACTTC.

This clone was observed once. The chain recombines TRBV25-1 with TRBJ1-3; D may be TRBD1 (5 bases). V was clipped by 0 bases and J by 4 bases, with 10 bases between them. CDR1 and CDR2 (germline): MGHDK, SYGVNS. The CDR3 extends over 15 amino acids. CDR3 residues: CASSEYSGFGNTIYF. The CDR3 DNA sequence: TGTGCCAGCAGTGAATACTCAGGGTTCGGAAACACCATATATTTT.

The rearrangement uses TRBV15 and TRBJ2-3; a weak D match, TRBD1 (6 bases). Per germline, CDR1 LNHNV and CDR2 YYDKDF (reference sequence). V gave up 1 base and J gave up 2 bases, with 10 bases separating them. The CDR3 has 15 amino acids. CDR3 bases: TGTGCCACCAGCAGAGTTAGGACAGTCACAGATACGCAGTATTTT. Translation gives CATSRVRTVTDTQYF.

The rearrangement uses TRBV7-2 and TRBJ1-5; no definite D call. CDR1 and CDR2 (germline): SGHTA, FQGNSA. Trimming pared 0 bases from V and 1 base from J, leaving 4 bases between. The CDR3 covers 14 residues. DNA for the CDR3: TGTGCCAGCAGCTTAGCCACCAGCAATCAGCCCCAGCATTTT. It specifies CASSLATSNQPQHF.

This rearrangement joins TRBV5-6 to TRBJ2-3; tentative D call: TRBD1 (6 bases). Trimming left V 0 bases short and J 4 bases short, with 15 bases between. CDR1 is SGHDT and CDR2 is YYEEEE in the germline V gene. The CDR3 sequence is 16 residues long. As DNA, the CDR3 is TGTGCCAGCAGCTTGGCCGGCAGGGGAAGGGCAGATACGCAGTATTTT. This codes for CASSLAGRGRADTQYF. The full variable domain, in which reference TRBV5-6 and TRBJ2-3 provide the parts outside the CDR3, is DAGVTQSPTHLIKTRGQQVTLRCSPKSGHDTVSWYQQALGQGPQFIFQYYEEEERQRGNFPDRFSGHQFPNYSSELNVNALLLGDSALYLCASSLAGRGRADTQYFGPGTRLTVL.

The chain links TRBV4-1 to TRBJ2-2; D is unclear. The CDR3 extends over 12 amino acids. Germline values: CDR1 MGHRA, CDR2 YSYEKL. The ends were cut back, 5 bases at V and 6 bases at J, with 7 bases in the middle. The CDR3 region has the DNA TGCGCCAGCAGCAGGGCGGCCGGGGAGCTGTTTTTT. Its translation is CASSRAAGELFF.

This clone was seen only once. The rearrangement uses TRBV6-6 and TRBJ1-2; 9 positions match TRBD1. Germline trimming cut 0 bases from V and 2 bases from J; bases unmatched to any gene: 1. The CDR3 spans 15 residues. The germline V gene encodes CDR1 MNHNY and CDR2 SVGAGI (reference sequence). CDR3 loop: CASSYSTGGNYGYTF. The CDR3 nucleotides are TGTGCCAGCAGTTACTCGACAGGGGGAAACTATGGCTACACCTTC.

This chain connects TRBV6-1 to TRBJ1-5; TRBD1 aligns across 7 bases. CDR3 length equals 13 residues. Germline V gene data show CDR1 as MNHNS and CDR2 as SASEGT. The V segment lost 7 bases and the J segment 5 bases; nucleotides outside the gene matches: 5. CDR3 residues: CASMVTGDQPQHF. As DNA, the CDR3 is TGTGCCAGCATGGTCACAGGGGATCAGCCCCAGCATTTT.

The chain carries TRBV2 and TRBJ2-5, with D uncertain. The V and J ends lost 1 base and 4 bases respectively, with 7 bases between them. CDR1 and CDR2 (germline): SNHLY, FYNNEI. CDR3 length: 13 residues. DNA for the CDR3: TGTGCCAGCAGTGAAGTTGCCCCAGAGACCCAGTACTTC. Its protein product is CASSEVAPETQYF.

The V gene is TRBV27, the J gene TRBJ2-5; 8 bases are a match to TRBD2. Germline V gene sequence: CDR1 MNHEY, CDR2 SMNVEV (reference sequence). The CDR3 has 16 amino acids. V shed 5 bases and J 5 bases; nucleotides not matched to a gene: 13. As DNA, the CDR3 is TGTGCCAGCAGTCCAGAACTAGCGGCCTCGGTGGAGACCCAGTACTTC. This encodes CASSPELAASVETQYF.

The V call is TRBV11-2, the J call TRBJ1-3; TRBD1 agrees at 8 bases. Germline V gene data show CDR1 as SGHAT and CDR2 as FQNNGV. CDR3 length: 15 residues. Trimming removed 0 bases from V and 3 bases from J; junction bases left unmatched: 1. CDR3 nucleotides: TGTGCCAGCAGCTTAGACAGGGGGCATGGAAACACCATATATTTT. Translated, it gives CASSLDRGHGNTIYF.

The gene calls are TRBV30 and TRBJ2-1, with 10 nucleotides matching TRBD2. This CDR3 is 14 amino acids long. The V gene end was trimmed by 5 bases and the J gene end by 4 bases; junction bases not matched to a gene: 5. CDR1 is GTSNPN and CDR2 is SVGIG in the germline V gene (reference sequence). In DNA, the CDR3 is TGTGCCTGGGCCGGGACTAGCGCTTACAATGAGCAGTTCTTC. Its translation: CAWAGTSAYNEQFF.

The chain is built from TRBV27 and TRBJ2-2; TRBD1 matches 10 bases. The germline gives CDR1 MNHEY, CDR2 SMNVEV (reference sequence). The CDR3 is 16 amino acids. J was trimmed by 1 base and V by 3 bases; bases with no gene match: 2. The CDR3 nucleotides are TGTGCCAGCAGTTTTGGACAGGGGGGGAACACCGGGGAGCTGTTTTTT. This encodes CASSFGQGGNTGELFF.

The rearrangement links TRBV10-1 to TRBJ2-3, with D tentatively TRBD1 or TRBD2 (6 bases each). Trimming pared 6 bases from V and 1 base from J, leaving 11 bases between. In germline, CDR1 is WNHNN, CDR2 SYGVQD (reference sequence). This CDR3 comprises 14 residues. Here the CDR3 reads CASRRGARTDTQYF. CDR3 bases: TGCGCCAGCAGAAGGGGGGCGCGCACAGATACGCAGTATTTT.